What follows describes a single TCR beta chain. The data derive from a study of blood T cell repertoires in COVID-19. Across the study: Samples of COVID-19 (acute and convalescent) were obtained from the United States, Italy and Spain.

Patients of the Seattle cohort, enrolled during active infection, were followed longitudinally. How the authors handled the data: Scientists estimated how many nucleated cells there were by amplifying reference gene primers. The method was immunoSEQ multiplex PCR; TCRdb's version includes in-frame clones alone and lacks a portion of them. V, J and clone size are taken as reported in that table, and D and trimming were inferred from the DNA itself. The data hold 150,000 to 200,000 clones, with around nine tenths observed a single time. Germline lookup yields CDR1 SGHVS and CDR2 FNYEAQ. With V trimmed by 3 bases and J by 3 bases, 7 bases remained unmatched. The CDR3 length is 16 residues.

The receptor comes from a man in his 60s with COVID-19, enrolled during active disease. What was sequenced was peripheral blood. The chain is built from TRBV7-6 and TRBJ2-2; 7 bases align to TRBD1. CDR3 loop: CASSFRTGSDTGELFF. The CDR3 DNA follows: TGTGCCAGCAGCTTCCGGACAGGTTCCGACACCGGGGAGCTGTTTTTT.